The T cell receptor beta chain under discussion was sequenced for a study of T cells expressing NK-cell markers. Study background: The authors derived TCR beta repertoires from sorted CD3+CD56+NKG2C+, CD3+CD56+NKG2C- and CD3+CD56-NKG2C+ T cells.

TCRdb re-called the 5' RACE reads; one entry per CDR3 protein, DNA not given. The specimen's table records under 200,000 distinct CDR3 sequences. Germline CDR1 is SGHTS and CDR2 is YDEGEE. CDR3 length: 16 residues. This TCR derives from a woman aged 18-69 years in good health. What was sequenced was blood T cells: a sorted CD56 or NKG2C T cell subset, CD4+ or CD8+ T cells, or bulk PBMC T cells (not recorded which). The chain joins TRBV5-8 to TRBJ2-1; TCRdb's D call of TRBD2 is untestable without DNA. CDR3 residues: CASSRILAGGSYEQFF.